This T cell receptor beta chain was sequenced in a study of T cell clonality in common variable immunodeficiency. Study results and limitations: In common variable immunodeficiency, TCR beta chains reportedly carried fewer deletions and N-nucleotide insertions.

Using immunoSEQ multiplex PCR, the repertoire was profiled, and TCRdb retains in-frame clones only, with some absent. Singletons are absent from the sample, which has over 15,000 clones. The CDR3 is 13 residues long. In germline, CDR1 is SNHLY, CDR2 FYNNEI. V was shortened by 7 bases and J by 7 bases, with 16 bases between the two germline ends. Donors gave about 5 to 8.5 ml heparinized peripheral whole blood. This clone was found many times. Antigen: not known. Coverage ceases 3 residues before the CDR3 finishes, and the germline J gene fills in the end. The TCR originated in a human donor with common variable immunodeficiency. The V and J genes are TRBV2 and TRBJ1-2; D is undetermined. The sample taken for sequencing was peripheral blood mononuclear cells. The DNA read from the CDR3 is TGTGCCAGCAACGCGGGGATCCCAAGTGGC. Its protein is CASNAGIPSG. The whole CDR3 sequence is CASNAGIPSGYTF.